These T cell receptor beta chains were read from a single sample in a study of CD8 T cells in ankylosing spondylitis. TCRdb reprocessed the 5' RACE reads with MiXCR, giving one entry per CDR3 protein. The sample lists under 10,000 distinct CDR3 sequences; 3.9% were seen once. The specimen was blood, either unsorted or a sorted T cell fraction (not recorded which). These receptors originate from a female donor with ankylosing spondylitis or in good health (not recorded which). Each CDR3 is given with its conserved first and last residue. Fields, in order: clone size, J gene, V gene, D gene, CDR3 DNA, CDR3 protein. D genes are given only for firm matches. Rows may omit the clone size; those that give it use once, few, many or a size class.

clone size: many
J gene: TRBJ1-2
V gene: TRBV9
D gene: -
CDR3 DNA: TGTGCCAGCAGCGGACTACGGGTTGGCTACACCTTC
CDR3 protein: CASSGLRVGYTF

clone size: many
J gene: TRBJ2-7
V gene: TRBV9
D gene: -
CDR3 DNA: TGTGCCAGCAGCTCAGGTCCCGAAACTTACGAGCAGTACTTC
CDR3 protein: CASSSGPETYEQYF

clone size: many
J gene: TRBJ1-1
V gene: TRBV9
D gene: TRBD1
CDR3 DNA: TGTGCCAGCAGCATCCGGCCGGGACAGGGCGTTGAAGCTTTCTTT
CDR3 protein: CASSIRPGQGVEAFF

clone size: medium-sized
J gene: TRBJ1-5
V gene: TRBV9
D gene: -
CDR3 DNA: TGTGCCAGCAGCGCCGACGGGGAGGGCTATCAGCCCCAGCATTTT
CDR3 protein: CASSADGEGYQPQHF

clone size: many
J gene: TRBJ1-5
V gene: TRBV9
D gene: TRBD1
CDR3 DNA: TGTGCCAGCAGCGGGGGACAGGGCAATCAGCCCCAGCATTTT
CDR3 protein: CASSGGQGNQPQHF

clone size: medium-sized
J gene: TRBJ2-7
V gene: TRBV9
D gene: TRBD1
CDR3 DNA: TGTGCCAGCAGCGCGGGACAGGGAGGGGGCTACGAGCAGTACTTC
CDR3 protein: CASSAGQGGGYEQYF

clone size: medium-sized
J gene: TRBJ2-3
V gene: TRBV9
D gene: TRBD2
CDR3 DNA: TGTGCCAGCAGCGCAAGCGGACTAGCGGGGGCCATCACAGATACGCAGTATTTT
CDR3 protein: CASSASGLAGAITDTQYF

clone size: many
J gene: TRBJ2-7
V gene: TRBV9
D gene: -
CDR3 DNA: TGTGCCAGCAGCGTATCAGGGATCGGTCGCTACGAGCAGTACTTC
CDR3 protein: CASSVSGIGRYEQYF

clone size: many
J gene: TRBJ1-6
V gene: TRBV9
D gene: -
CDR3 DNA: TGTGCCAGCAGCGTAGGAGTGGCAGGGGTGCCCTATAATTCACCCCTCCACTTT
CDR3 protein: CASSVGVAGVPYNSPLHF

clone size: medium-sized
J gene: TRBJ2-1
V gene: TRBV9
D gene: TRBD2
CDR3 DNA: TGTGCCAGCAGCGACCCCCGGGGCGGGGGGTCTTATTACAATGAGCAGTTCTTC
CDR3 protein: CASSDPRGGGSYYNEQFF

clone size: medium-sized
J gene: TRBJ2-3
V gene: TRBV9
D gene: -
CDR3 DNA: TGTGCCAGCAGCGTTTTTAGTGGGGGCCTGAGCACAGATACGCAGTATTTT
CDR3 protein: CASSVFSGGLSTDTQYF

clone size: many
J gene: TRBJ1-1
V gene: TRBV9
D gene: -
CDR3 DNA: TGTGCCAGCAGCGTAGACGGGGGGGAGGCGAACACTGAAGCTTTCTTT
CDR3 protein: CASSVDGGEANTEAFF

clone size: many
J gene: TRBJ2-2
V gene: TRBV9
D gene: TRBD2
CDR3 DNA: TGTGCCAGCACAAGCGGGGCGCCTTACACCGGGGAGCTGTTTTTT
CDR3 protein: CASTSGAPYTGELFF

clone size: many
J gene: TRBJ2-1
V gene: TRBV9
D gene: -
CDR3 DNA: TGTGCCAGCAGCGTAGGGGGGAACCTTTACAATGAGCAGTTCTTC
CDR3 protein: CASSVGGNLYNEQFF

clone size: many
J gene: TRBJ2-3
V gene: TRBV9
D gene: TRBD2
CDR3 DNA: TGTGCCAGCAGCCCCGGGGGGGGCCCAGATACGCAGTATTTT
CDR3 protein: CASSPGGGPDTQYF

clone size: medium-sized
J gene: TRBJ2-1
V gene: TRBV9
D gene: -
CDR3 DNA: TGTGCCAGCAGCGTGGTGGGGGGCAAATACAATGAGCAGTTCTTC
CDR3 protein: CASSVVGGKYNEQFF

clone size: medium-sized
J gene: TRBJ1-1
V gene: TRBV9
D gene: -
CDR3 DNA: TGTGCCAGCAGCGCCGACAGGTGGGGGAACACTGAAGCTTTCTTT
CDR3 protein: CASSADRWGNTEAFF

clone size: medium-sized
J gene: TRBJ1-3
V gene: TRBV9
D gene: TRBD1
CDR3 DNA: TGTGCCAGCAGCCCCCTTACAGGGGCGACCTCTGGAAACACCATATATTTT
CDR3 protein: CASSPLTGATSGNTIYF

clone size: many
J gene: TRBJ2-2
V gene: TRBV9
D gene: TRBD2
CDR3 DNA: TGTGCCAGCAGCTCAAGACTAGCGGGGGGGTTCACCGGGGAGCTTTTTTTT
CDR3 protein: CASSSRLAGGFTGELFF

clone size: -
J gene: TRBJ2-2
V gene: TRBV9
D gene: -
CDR3 DNA: TGTGCCAGCAGTATAACAGGGTCCACCGGGGAGCTGTTTTTT
CDR3 protein: CASSITGSTGELFF

clone size: many
J gene: TRBJ1-2
V gene: TRBV9
D gene: -
CDR3 DNA: TGTGCCAGCAGCGCAACAGGGATCACTATCAACTATGGCTACACCTTC
CDR3 protein: CASSATGITINYGYTF

clone size: many
J gene: TRBJ2-1
V gene: TRBV9
D gene: TRBD1
CDR3 DNA: TGTGCCAGCAGCCCCCGGACCGGGACAGGAGACTACAATGAGCAGTTCTTC
CDR3 protein: CASSPRTGTGDYNEQFF

clone size: many
J gene: TRBJ2-1
V gene: TRBV9
D gene: -
CDR3 DNA: TGTGCCAGCAGCGACGGGACTGCCCTACCATCGCTCCGGGGTGAGCAGTTCTTC
CDR3 protein: CASSDGTALPSLRGEQFF

clone size: many
J gene: TRBJ2-5
V gene: TRBV9
D gene: TRBD1
CDR3 DNA: TGTGCCAGCAGCCCCGCGCCGGACAGGGGGTCAGAGACCCAGTACTTC
CDR3 protein: CASSPAPDRGSETQYF

clone size: many
J gene: TRBJ1-2
V gene: TRBV9
D gene: -
CDR3 DNA: TGTGCCAGCAGCCTAGGGACGGCAGAAAACTATGGCTACACCTTC
CDR3 protein: CASSLGTAENYGYTF

clone size: medium-sized
J gene: TRBJ2-1
V gene: TRBV9
D gene: -
CDR3 DNA: TGTGCCAGCAGCCCTAATCCCACGCGGGGCACCTACAATGAGCAGTTCTTC
CDR3 protein: CASSPNPTRGTYNEQFF

clone size: many
J gene: TRBJ2-2
V gene: TRBV9
D gene: -
CDR3 DNA: TGTGCCAGCAGCGTAGCAGTGTCCGGGGCGGTCGCCGGGGAGCTGTTTTTT
CDR3 protein: CASSVAVSGAVAGELFF

clone size: medium-sized
J gene: TRBJ2-2
V gene: TRBV9
D gene: -
CDR3 DNA: TGTGCCAGCAGCGTAGACGGGGGGCCGAACACCGGGGAGCTGTTTTTT
CDR3 protein: CASSVDGGPNTGELFF

clone size: medium-sized
J gene: TRBJ2-5
V gene: TRBV9
D gene: TRBD1
CDR3 DNA: TGTGCCAGCTCCCATCGGACAGGGGAAGAGACCCAGTACTTC
CDR3 protein: CASSHRTGEETQYF

clone size: medium-sized
J gene: TRBJ2-3
V gene: TRBV9
D gene: TRBD2
CDR3 DNA: TGTGCCAGCAGCGTAGATACAGCGGGGGGCGACACAGATACGCAGTATTTT
CDR3 protein: CASSVDTAGGDTDTQYF

clone size: medium-sized
J gene: TRBJ2-1
V gene: TRBV9
D gene: -
CDR3 DNA: TGTGCCAGCAGCGCGGACAGCAACAATGAGCAGTTCTTC
CDR3 protein: CASSADSNNEQFF

clone size: many
J gene: TRBJ2-7
V gene: TRBV9
D gene: -
CDR3 DNA: TGTGCCAGCAGCGAGGGGGGCCACCCCGAGCAGTACTTC
CDR3 protein: CASSEGGHPEQYF

clone size: -
J gene: TRBJ2-7
V gene: TRBV9
D gene: -
CDR3 DNA: TGTGCCAGCAGCGTAGGTACGGGACTGGGCTACGAGCAGTACTTC
CDR3 protein: CASSVGTGLGYEQYF

clone size: many
J gene: TRBJ2-1
V gene: TRBV9
D gene: -
CDR3 DNA: TGTGCCAGCAGCCCGAGGGGGGGGGATGATGAGCAGTTCTTC
CDR3 protein: CASSPRGGDDEQFF

clone size: many
J gene: TRBJ2-1
V gene: TRBV9
D gene: TRBD2
CDR3 DNA: TGTGCCAGCAGCGTAGGAGCGGGGTCCTACAATGAGCAGTTCTTC
CDR3 protein: CASSVGAGSYNEQFF

clone size: many
J gene: TRBJ1-2
V gene: TRBV9
D gene: -
CDR3 DNA: TGTGCCAGCAGCCCCCGGGACCGCCTTTATGGCTACACCTTC
CDR3 protein: CASSPRDRLYGYTF

clone size: many
J gene: TRBJ2-7
V gene: TRBV9
D gene: TRBD2
CDR3 DNA: TGTGCCAGCAGCGACCCGGAGAGCGGGGGGCTCTCCTACGAGCAGTACTTC
CDR3 protein: CASSDPESGGLSYEQYF

clone size: many
J gene: TRBJ2-5
V gene: TRBV9
D gene: -
CDR3 DNA: TGTGCCAGCAGCCTACGGGGCTTAGCTGTTGAGACCCAGTACTTC
CDR3 protein: CASSLRGLAVETQYF

clone size: medium-sized
J gene: TRBJ2-1
V gene: TRBV9
D gene: -
CDR3 DNA: TGTGCCAGCAGCGTAGTAACAGGGGAGGGCCTTGAGCAGTTCTTC
CDR3 protein: CASSVVTGEGLEQFF

clone size: many
J gene: TRBJ2-7
V gene: TRBV9
D gene: -
CDR3 DNA: TGTGCCAGCAGCGTAGGCGGGGCTTCCACCTACGAGCAGTACTTC
CDR3 protein: CASSVGGASTYEQYF

clone size: many
J gene: TRBJ2-6
V gene: TRBV9
D gene: -
CDR3 DNA: TGTGCCAGCAGCGAAACCTCTGGGGCCAACGTCCTGACTTTC
CDR3 protein: CASSETSGANVLTF

clone size: many
J gene: TRBJ2-1
V gene: TRBV9
D gene: -
CDR3 DNA: TGTGCCAGCAGCGTACTAGTATCTGGGGGCAATGAGCAGTTCTTC
CDR3 protein: CASSVLVSGGNEQFF

clone size: -
J gene: TRBJ2-1
V gene: TRBV9
D gene: -
CDR3 DNA: TGTGCCAGCACCGCGTCCGTGGGGCTAGATCTTGAGCAGTTCTTC
CDR3 protein: CASTASVGLDLEQFF

clone size: -
J gene: TRBJ2-2
V gene: TRBV9
D gene: TRBD2
CDR3 DNA: TGTGCCAGCAGCGTAGCTGTCGCGGGGGGCACCGGGGAGCTGTTTTTT
CDR3 protein: CASSVAVAGGTGELFF

clone size: large
J gene: TRBJ2-1
V gene: TRBV9
D gene: -
CDR3 DNA: TGTGCCAGCAGCGTAGGCGGGACTCAACACAATGAGCAGTTCTTC
CDR3 protein: CASSVGGTQHNEQFF

clone size: many
J gene: TRBJ2-7
V gene: TRBV9
D gene: -
CDR3 DNA: TGTGCCAGCAGCGTAGTAGGCGGGCCCGGCTACGAGCAGTACTTC
CDR3 protein: CASSVVGGPGYEQYF

clone size: medium-sized
J gene: TRBJ2-2
V gene: TRBV9
D gene: TRBD2
CDR3 DNA: TGTGCCAGCAGCGTAGACGGGGGGGCCAGCACCGGGGAGCTGTTTTTT
CDR3 protein: CASSVDGGASTGELFF

clone size: -
J gene: TRBJ2-1
V gene: TRBV9
D gene: TRBD2
CDR3 DNA: TGTGCCAGCAGCGTAGGGGGTAGCGGGGTTGGGAATGAGCAGTTCTTC
CDR3 protein: CASSVGGSGVGNEQFF

clone size: many
J gene: TRBJ1-2
V gene: TRBV9
D gene: -
CDR3 DNA: TGTGCCAGCAGCCTAATGGCAGGAAACTATGGCTACACCTTC
CDR3 protein: CASSLMAGNYGYTF

clone size: few
J gene: TRBJ2-1
V gene: TRBV9
D gene: -
CDR3 DNA: TGTGCCAGCAGCGTAGTGGACAGAAACTACAATGAGCAGTTCTTC
CDR3 protein: CASSVVDRNYNEQFF